This is a list of T cell receptor beta chains from one sample in a study of CD8+CD57+ T cells in acquired aplastic anemia. TCRdb re-called the reads through MiXCR, storing one row per CDR3 protein. Among approximately 250,000 distinct CDR3 sequences listed, 82% were seen once. Sequenced material: sorted CD4+, CD8+, or CD8+CD57+ T cells (not recorded which) from PBMCs. These receptors all stem from a human donor with aplastic anemia. The CDR3 runs from the conserved cysteine through the conserved F or W. The D gene is left open where the match is weak. Some rows mark clone size as missing; the rest say once, few, many or name a class of expanded clone.

>TRBV7-6|-|-|TRBJ2-5
CASSLASHNSALHYF
TGTGCCAGCAGCTTGGCGTCTCATAATTCAGCCCTCCACTACTTC
>TRBV11-3|-|few|TRBJ1-2
CASSLEVTGLDYGYTF
TGTGCCAGCAGCTTAGAGGTGACAGGCTTGGACTATGGCTACACCTTC
>TRBV7-9|-|many|TRBJ2-5
CASRYLTGQETQYF
TGTGCCAGCAGGTATCTGACAGGACAAGAGACCCAGTACTTC
>TRBV2|-|-|TRBJ2-3
CASGDRGPNTQYF
TGTGCCAGCGGGGACCGGGGCCCAAATACGCAGTATTTT
>TRBV7-2|-|-|TRBJ2-3
CASSLQRSAGTQYF
TGTGCCAGCAGCTTACAGAGAAGCGCCGGGACGCAGTATTTT
>TRBV5-1|-|many|TRBJ2-1
CASSNSRVLEQFF
TGCGCCAGCAGCAACTCTAGAGTCCTTGAGCAGTTCTTC
>TRBV9|-|-|TRBJ2-5
CASSASATVTQYF
TGTGCCAGCAGCGCAAGCGCTACAGTGACCCAGTACTTC
>TRBV12-3/TRBV12-4|-|-|TRBJ2-5
CASSEVGGLKETQYF
TGTGCCAGCAGTGAAGTGGGCGGACTGAAAGAGACCCAGTACTTC
>TRBV7-9|-|-|TRBJ2-5
CASSFSDKQESHYF
TGTGCCAGCAGCTTCTCAGATAAGCAGGAGTCCCACTACTTC
>TRBV7-3|-|-|TRBJ2-1
CASSLTPGMNTDAQFF
TGTGCCAGCAGCTTAACTCCAGGGATGAACACTGATGCTCAGTTCTTC
>TRBV7-8|-|few|TRBJ2-3
CASSLAGRTDTQYF
TGTGCCAGCAGCTTAGCGGGACGGACCGATACGCAGTATTTT
>TRBV4-3|-|-|TRBJ1-2
CASSQTSDSF
TGCGCCAGCAGCCAAACTAGCGACTCCTTC
>TRBV11-1|-|-|TRBJ2-5
CASSLAHTTKETQYF
TGTGCCAGCAGCTTAGCCCACACAACAAAAGAGACCCAGTACTTC
>TRBV9|TRBD2|-|TRBJ2-3
CASSLAGNPGKQYF
TGTGCCAGCAGCTTAGCGGGAAATCCCGGTAAGCAGTATTTT
>TRBV20-1|TRBD2|many|TRBJ2-5
CSAREWGGNQETQYF
TGCAGTGCTAGGGAATGGGGGGGTAACCAAGAGACCCAGTACTTC
>TRBV2|-|-|TRBJ2-7
CASRGIGNEKLYF
TGTGCCAGCCGCGGCATTGGAAATGAAAAACTGTACTTT
>TRBV2|-|-|TRBJ2-5
CASSGEDEDNEHF
TGTGCCAGCAGTGGGGAGGACGAAGACAATGAGCACTTC
>TRBV2|TRBD1|-|TRBJ1-1
CASSGEGTGNTEAFF
TGTGCCAGCAGTGGGGAGGGGACAGGGAACACTGAAGCTTTCTTT
>TRBV2|TRBD2|-|TRBJ2-3
CASSGGWDAQYF
TGTGCCAGCAGCGGGGGGTGGGATGCGCAGTATTTT
>TRBV7-9|TRBD2|-|TRBJ2-1
CASSPERSGGRDEQFF
TGTGCCAGCAGCCCGGAAAGAAGCGGGGGGCGCGATGAGCAGTTCTTC
>TRBV25-1|-|-|TRBJ1-6
CASRQVNNSPLHF
TGTGCCAGCAGGCAGGTTAATAATTCACCCCTCCACTTT
>TRBV9|-|-|TRBJ1-2
CASGVAGNGQYFGYTF
-
>TRBV7-4|-|-|TRBJ2-3
CASSLALRGGAELF
TGTGCCAGCAGCTTAGCCCTTAGGGGGGGAGCAGAGCTTTTT
>TRBV9|-|-|TRBJ1-1
CASSPGPGATTETFF
TGTGCCAGCAGCCCAGGTCCGGGGGCGACCACTGAAACTTTCTTT
>TRBV9|-|-|TRBJ2-5
CASSSTGSSYKKQYF
TGTGCCAGCAGCTCTACGGGGAGCTCCTACAAGAAGCAGTACTTC
>TRBV7-2|-|-|TRBJ2-3
CASSLGAGVTDYF
TGTGCCAGCAGCTTAGGTGCGGGCGTCACAGATTATTTT
>TRBV2|TRBD1|-|TRBJ2-1
CATSRGRQGDNERFF
TGTGCCACCAGCAGGGGTCGCCAGGGGGACAATGAGCGGTTCTTC
>TRBV7-9|TRBD1|-|TRBJ2-7
CAGQGARDPELQAF
TGTGCCGGACAGGGCGCAAGAGACCCAGAACTTCAGGCCTTC
>TRBV5-7|TRBD1|many|TRBJ1-2
CASSSDLTGEDGYTF
TGTGCCAGCAGCTCCGACCTGACAGGGGAGGATGGCTACACCTTC
>TRBV7-2|TRBD1|-|TRBJ2-3
CASSPRQGGSTDTQYF
TGTGCCAGCAGCCCCCGACAGGGGGGTAGCACAGATACGCAGTATTTT
>TRBV7-9|-|-|TRBJ2-1
CASRGAGIAYNEQFF
TGTGCCAGCAGGGGAGCTGGCATAGCCTACAATGAGCAGTTCTTC
>TRBV9|-|-|TRBJ2-1
CASSEEGFHEEFF
TGTGCCAGCAGTGAAGAGGGGTTCCATGAGGAGTTCTTC
>TRBV20-1|TRBD2|-|TRBJ2-5
CSATGTSGTEGETQYF
TGCAGTGCTACAGGGACTAGCGGGACCGAGGGGGAGACCCAGTACTTC
>TRBV2|-|once|TRBJ1-1
CASVEGGEWTEAFF
TGTGCCAGCGTGGAGGGTGGGGAGTGGACTGAAGCTTTCTTT
>TRBV14|TRBD2|-|TRBJ2-5
CASSQGLAGPTAMYNEQYF
TGTGCCAGCAGCCAAGGTCTAGCGGGCCCGACGGCGATGTACAATGAGCAGTACTTC
>TRBV7-9|-|-|TRBJ2-1
CASSLHLGETQTFYF
TGTGCCAGCAGCCTCCACTTGGGAGAGACCCAGACCTTCTACTTC
>TRBV5-4|-|-|TRBJ2-3
CASSQPATDTQYF
TGTGCCAGCAGCCAACCGGCCACAGATACGCAGTATTTT
>TRBV9|TRBD1|many|TRBJ1-2
CASSVPSTGQEDGYTF
TGTGCCAGCAGCGTCCCTTCCACGGGACAGGAAGATGGCTACACCTTC
>TRBV6-5|TRBD1|-|TRBJ2-1
CASSYSGTGLNEQFF
TGTGCCAGCAGTTACTCCGGGACAGGGTTGAATGAGCAGTTCTTC
>TRBV13|TRBD2|-|TRBJ2-1
CASSPAGGSYNEQFF
TGTGCCAGCAGCCCAGCGGGGGGATCCTACAATGAGCAGTTCTTC
>TRBV7-8|TRBD2|-|TRBJ2-3
CASGYAGGDKKYF
TGTGCCAGCGGGTACGCGGGAGGAGATAAGAAGTATTTT
>TRBV11-3|-|-|TRBJ2-3
CASTPFRSTDTQYF
TGTGCCAGCACCCCATTCCGGAGCACAGATACGCAGTATTTT
>TRBV11-3|TRBD2|many|TRBJ2-1
CASSLDLSGGSDEQFF
TGTGCCAGCAGCTTAGATCTGAGCGGGGGGAGCGATGAGCAGTTCTTC
>TRBV4-3|-|-|TRBJ2-5
CATSQDSEQETQYF
TGCGCCACCAGCCAAGACAGCGAGCAAGAGACCCAGTACTTC
>TRBV7-2|TRBD1|once|TRBJ2-5
CASSFTGGQETQYF
TGTGCCAGCAGCTTTACAGGGGGCCAAGAGACCCAGTACTTC
>TRBV5-1|TRBD1|-|TRBJ1-2
CASSSRDRGNYGYTF
TGTGCCAGCAGCTCACGGGACAGGGGCAACTATGGCTACACCTTC
>TRBV19|-|-|TRBJ2-3
CASSLAGGRYTQYF
TGTGCCAGCAGTTTAGCTGGAGGTCGCTATACGCAGTATTTC
>TRBV5-4|-|-|TRBJ2-7
CASIPTRGGQLRYEQYF
TGTGCCAGCATCCCTACTAGGGGGGGGCAGTTGAGGTACGAGCAGTACTTC
>TRBV7-6|-|once|TRBJ2-3
CARRIGGGTDTQSF
TGTGCTCGTAGGATAGGGGGTGGTACCGATACGCAGTCTTTT
>TRBV2|-|-|TRBJ2-7
CASRSSVRLPHEQYF
TGTGCCAGCAGGTCTAGCGTGAGACTGCCCCACGAGCAGTACTTC
>TRBV7-2|-|-|TRBJ2-1
CASSLVGGGNTQYF
-
>TRBV7-9|-|-|TRBJ2-3
CASSARLGTQYF
TGTGCCAGCAGCGCTCGCCTAGGCACGCAGTATTTT
>TRBV20-1|TRBD1|-|TRBJ1-5
CSATGTENQPQHF
TGCAGTGCAACCGGGACAGAAAATCAGCCCCAGCATTTT
>TRBV19|-|-|TRBJ1-1
CASSIARRGYNEAFF
TGTGCCAGCAGTATAGCTCGGAGAGGGTACAATGAAGCTTTCTTT
>TRBV7-3|-|-|TRBJ2-5
CASSSTGARAETQYF
TGTGCCAGCAGTTCCACCGGCGCGAGGGCAGAGACCCAGTACTTC